This TCR beta chain was found in a study of cytomegalovirus exposure and HLA in healthy donors. About the study: The same platform was used for the roughly 120 validation repertoires and the roughly 680 first-cohort repertoires, a later analysis reported.

This table comes from immunoSEQ multiplex PCR, and its TCRdb copy is limited to in-frame clones, with some not included. The repertoire has over 150,000 clones, nearly 90% of them found once; the top ten carry about 9.4%. Germline values: CDR1 MDHEN, CDR2 SYDVKM. Trimming took off 4 bases at V and 2 bases at J, with 13 bases between the two ends. There are 15 residues in the CDR3. The V call is TRBV28, the J call TRBJ2-3; TRBD2 might be the D (6 bases). Input material: PBMCs. This clonotype was obtained from a young woman in good health and CMV-seropositive. CDR3 amino acids: CASSYSGVSTDTQYF. Here the CDR3 DNA reads TGTGCCAGCAGTTATAGCGGAGTTTCCACAGATACGCAGTATTTT.